This T cell receptor beta chain was obtained from a study of T cell responses to AZD1222 COVID-19 vaccine. Study-wide results and caveats: Donors were mostly white British, more females; clonal diversity possibly underestimated.

Comment on this clone: The antigen remains undetermined.

This CDR3 region has 14 residues. J lost 4 bases, V lost 4 bases, and 6 bases had no gene match. Germline V gene lookup returns CDR1 SGHRS and CDR2 YFSETQ. Repertoires were generated with immunoSEQ multiplex PCR, while TCRdb's copy carries only in-frame clones and drops some. The sample has 120,000 or so clones, more than 65% seen once. The J gene is TRBJ2-7, the V gene TRBV5-1, with 9 bases matching TRBD2. The clonotype was recovered from an adult who received the AZD1222 COVID-19 vaccine. The input for sequencing was peripheral blood, taken 28 days after the second AZD1222 dose. CDR3 in amino acids: CASSPSGGLYEQYF. Here the CDR3 DNA reads TGCGCCAGCAGCCCCAGCGGGGGGCTGTACGAGCAGTACTTC.